A single sample gave rise to the 26 T cell receptor beta chains below, sequenced in a study of shared clonotypes between healthy human individuals. Profiled with immunoSEQ multiplex PCR; TCRdb holds only in-frame clones, not every one. The repertoire holds some 2,000,000 clones, with under 97% as singletons. The sequenced material came from naive CD4+ T cells sorted from blood. Subset specified: CD45RA+ positively selected. The receptors were gathered from a man between 18 and 35 years old in good health.

In DNA, the CDR3 is TGTGCCTGGAGTGTAGGGCTGAAGAGCGAGCAGTACTTC. Translation: CAWSVGLKSEQYF. This sequence joins TRBV30 and TRBJ2-7; the D is unclear. Trimming pared 0 bases from V and 6 bases from J, leaving 12 bases between. Germline CDR1 GTSNPN, CDR2 SVGIG (reference sequence). There are 13 residues in the CDR3.

The J gene is TRBJ1-5, the V gene TRBV28; TRBD1 matches 8 bases. The germline gives CDR1 MDHEN, CDR2 SYDVKM. The CDR3 loop spans 16 amino acids. V lost 6 bases, J lost 1 base, and 8 bases stayed unmatched. The CDR3 nucleotides read TGTGCCAGCAGCAACGGACAGGGCGGGAGCAATCAGCCCCAGCATTTT. This encodes CASSNGQGGSNQPQHF.

For this clone: The junction does not match germline at one end; this may be a read error. The rearrangement joins TRBV7-7 to TRBJ2-1, with 15 bases aligning to TRBD2. The CDR3 runs to 17 residues. Germline V gives CDR1 SSHAT, CDR2 FNYEAQ (reference sequence). This chain's CDR3 is CASSRGLAGGPANEQFF. CDR3 in DNA: TGTGCTAGCAGCCGTGGACTAGCGGGAGGGCCCGCCAATGAGCAGTTCTTC.

A note on this clone: Other DNA sequences from this sample encode an identical CDR3 as well. This chain uses TRBV2 with TRBJ2-1; 9 bases match TRBD2. Germline V gene lookup returns CDR1 SNHLY and CDR2 FYNNEI. J was trimmed by 7 bases and V by 3 bases; bases with no gene match: 7. CDR3 length: 15 amino acids. The CDR3 DNA reads as TGTGCCAGCAGTGAGGCGGGGGGGCCGGGGAATGAGCAGTTCTTC. Encoded protein: CASSEAGGPGNEQFF. Full variable domain (missing parts from reference TRBV2 and TRBJ2-1): EPEVTQTPSHQVTQMGQEVILRCVPISNHLYFYWYRQILGQKVEFLVSFYNNEISEKSEIFDDQFSVERPDGSNFTLKIRSTKLEDSAMYFCASSEAGGPGNEQFFGPGTRLTVL.

The gene calls are TRBV6-1 and TRBJ1-1; TRBD1 matches 8 bases. CDR3 size: 15 residues. Looked up from germline, CDR1 is MNHNS and CDR2 is SASEGT. V was clipped by 3 bases and J by 6 bases; unmatched bases: 9. CDR3 nucleotide sequence: TGTGCCAGCAGTGACTGGACAGGGTGGATCGCTGAAGCTTTCTTT. It specifies CASSDWTGWIAEAFF.

The rearrangement links TRBV6-5 to TRBJ2-5; 8 nucleotides align to TRBD2. With V trimmed by 0 bases and J by 5 bases, 8 bases remained unmatched. From germline, CDR1 is MNHEY and CDR2 SVGAGI. CDR3 length equals 16 residues. CDR3 in DNA: TGTGCCAGCAGTTACTCGGAGTCGGGAGGGGACGAGACCCAGTACTTC. It codes for CASSYSESGGDETQYF.

The genes are TRBV27 and TRBJ2-7; 7 bases agree with TRBD2. CDR1 MNHEY and CDR2 SMNVEV come from the germline V gene (reference sequence). The CDR3 runs 15 residues. Germline trimming cut 2 bases from V and 1 base from J; bases unmatched to any gene: 5. The CDR3 spells CASSLKASGSYEQYF. CDR3 DNA: TGTGCCAGCAGTTTAAAGGCTAGCGGTTCCTACGAGCAGTACTTC.

The chain is built from TRBV5-4 and TRBJ2-2; 11 bases match TRBD2. J was trimmed by 4 bases and V by 4 bases; bases with no gene match: 9. This CDR3 is built from 17 residues. Germline V CDR1 and CDR2: SGHNT, YYREEE (reference sequence). CDR3 residues: CASSHNLAGGVTGELFF. The CDR3 coding sequence is TGTGCCAGCAGCCACAATCTAGCGGGGGGAGTCACCGGGGAGCTGTTTTTT.

Of note for this clone: The sample carries other DNA sequences with the same CDR3. The chain joins TRBV5-1 to TRBJ2-5; 11 bases match TRBD1. V lost 4 bases, J lost 5 bases, and 1 base stayed unmatched. The germline V gene encodes CDR1 SGHRS and CDR2 YFSETQ. The CDR3 totals 13 residues. The CDR3: CASSRTGGETQYF. CDR3 in DNA: TGCGCCAGCAGCAGGACAGGGGGCGAGACCCAGTACTTC.

The gene calls are TRBV18 and TRBJ2-2; D unresolved. V dropped 4 bases and J dropped 4 bases, with 7 bases sitting between them. CDR3 length equals 13 residues. Germline CDR1 and CDR2: KGHSH and LQKENI. DNA of the CDR3: TGTGCCAGCTCACAGTTATCCACCGGGGAGCTGTTTTTT. Translation: CASSQLSTGELFF.

V usage is TRBV7-4 and J usage is TRBJ2-7, with D tentatively TRBD2 (7 bases). This CDR3 is built from 16 residues. The ends were cut back, 2 bases at V and 2 bases at J, with 16 bases in the middle. Germline V gene sequence: CDR1 SGHVT, CDR2 SQSDAQ. CDR3 protein: CASSLYGGGGPYEQYF. In nucleotides, the CDR3 is TGTGCCAGCAGCTTATATGGGGGCGGGGGCCCCTACGAGCAGTACTTC.

This chain connects TRBV6-5 to TRBJ1-5; D gene unclear. There are 15 residues in the CDR3. In germline, CDR1 is MNHEY, CDR2 SVGAGI. The V end was cut by 6 bases, the J end by 0 bases, with 12 bases between. The CDR3 region is CASRDGVNSNQPQHF. The CDR3 nucleotides read TGTGCCAGCAGAGACGGAGTTAATAGCAATCAGCCCCAGCATTTT.

The chain links TRBV27 to TRBJ2-3; D ambiguous. The CDR3 sequence is 13 residues long. Germline CDR1 reads MNHEY; CDR2 reads SMNVEV (reference sequence). V shed 6 bases and J shed 3 bases, with 10 bases lying between them. The CDR3 is CASSHGRTDTQYF. The CDR3 coding sequence is TGTGCCAGCAGCCATGGCAGGACAGATACGCAGTATTTT.

As to this clone: Different DNA sequences within this sample yield the same CDR3. The chain links TRBV4-1 to TRBJ1-4; D gene unclear. Looked up from germline, CDR1 is MGHRA and CDR2 is YSYEKL. V lost 1 base and J lost 4, with 4 bases in between. CDR3 length: 13 residues. The chain's CDR3 is CASSQVVNEKLFF. The CDR3 DNA reads as TGCGCCAGCAGCCAAGTAGTTAATGAAAAACTGTTTTTT.

The chain is built from TRBV6-6 and TRBJ1-5; D call uncertain. Germline CDR1 reads MNHNY; CDR2 reads SVGAGI (reference sequence). There are 14 residues in the CDR3. The V gene lost 7 bases and the J gene lost 1 base, with 11 bases spanning the gap. The CDR3 bases are TGTGCCAGCACCGAGGGCGGGAGCAATCAGCCCCAGCATTTT. Translation gives CASTEGGSNQPQHF.

This sequence joins TRBV21-1 and TRBJ1-2. TRBV21-1 is deemed a pseudogene. This CDR3 region has 15 residues. The CDR3 sequence is CASSNPKGRTDGYTF. The CDR3 DNA follows: TGTGCCAGCAGCAATCCGAAGGGGAGAACAGATGGCTACACCTTC.

V usage is TRBV29-1 and J usage is TRBJ1-3; D gene unclear. The CDR3 runs to 14 residues. The germline CDR1 and CDR2 sequences are SQVTM and ANQGSEA. The V end was cut by 7 bases, the J end by 7 bases, with 20 bases between. CDR3 in DNA: TGCAGCGCCGTAGTGGACCCGTCCGGGAACACCATATATTTT. Amino acids: CSAVVDPSGNTIYF.

This clone came up once. This chain connects TRBV30 to TRBJ2-7, with D unclear. Trimming left V 4 bases short and J 4 bases short, with 8 bases between. The CDR3 has 11 residues. CDR1 and CDR2 (germline): GTSNPN, SVGIG (reference sequence). The CDR3 spells CAWNRNYEQYF. The CDR3 bases are TGTGCCTGGAACCGTAATTACGAGCAGTACTTC.

The chain uses TRBV4-3 and TRBJ1-1; D uncertain. Germline assignment: CDR1 LGHNA and CDR2 YSLEER. The CDR3 spans 13 residues. V was cut by 0 bases and J by 11 bases, with 13 bases left in between. The CDR3 reads CASSQEGSLGAFF. The CDR3 DNA sequence: TGCGCCAGCAGCCAAGAGGGATCCCTGGGGGCTTTCTTT.

The chain combines TRBV7-2 with TRBJ1-1; no clear D gene. The CDR3 extends over 15 amino acids. The V gene lost 5 bases and the J gene lost 3 bases, with 16 bases spanning the gap. CDR1 and CDR2 from the germline V gene are SGHTA and FQGNSA. This CDR3 is CASSPFGVTDTEAFF. The CDR3 DNA is TGTGCCAGCAGCCCCTTTGGGGTAACGGACACTGAAGCTTTCTTT.

This chain connects TRBV7-2 to TRBJ2-7; 7 bases line up with TRBD1. The CDR3 spans 15 residues. Germline V gives CDR1 SGHTA, CDR2 FQGNSA. Losses at the gene ends were 4 bases for V and 4 bases for J; bases not matched to a gene: 10. The CDR3 DNA is TGTGCCAGCAGCTCCTACGGGACAGATTATTACGAGCAGTACTTC. Translating gives CASSSYGTDYYEQYF.

The rearrangement uses TRBV10-2 and TRBJ1-5, with a tentative D call TRBD1 (5 bases). Between the trimmed V and J ends, which lost 8 bases and 15 bases, there was a span of 17 bases. This CDR3 has 11 residues. The germline V gene has CDR1 WSHSY and CDR2 SAAADI. The CDR3 loop is CASLTRDGMHF. The CDR3 nucleotides are TGCGCCAGCCTGACCCGGGACGGTATGCATTTT.

This sequence joins TRBV10-3 and TRBJ2-1, with D unclear. V was cut by 5 bases and J by 7 bases, with 9 bases left in between. CDR3 length: 12 residues. Germline V CDR1 and CDR2: ENHRY, SYGVKD. CDR3 nucleotide sequence: TGTGCCATCAGTTTAGGACCAAATGAGCAGTTCTTC. It codes for CAISLGPNEQFF.

The V gene is TRBV11-1, the J gene TRBJ2-2, with D tentatively TRBD1 (6 bases). The CDR3 is 14 amino acids. Germline V CDR1 and CDR2: SGHAT, FQDESV (reference sequence). With 5 bases removed from V and 4 bases from J, the gap between germline ends came to 11 bases. The CDR3 region has the DNA TGTGCCAGCAGCCGACAGGTCGGCACCGGGGAGCTGTTTTTT. Amino acids: CASSRQVGTGELFF.

The CDR3 sequence: CASSPTTGTNYGYTF. The DNA for the CDR3 is TGTGCCAGCTCGCCGACGACAGGGACTAACTATGGCTACACCTTC. The rearrangement joins TRBV18 to TRBJ1-2; 7 bases are shared with TRBD1. The germline V gene has CDR1 KGHSH and CDR2 LQKENI. The CDR3 is made up of 15 amino acids. V was clipped by 6 bases and J by 0 bases; unmatched bases: 7.

The chain uses TRBV2 and TRBJ2-1; 12 bases line up with TRBD2. Germline V CDR1 and CDR2: SNHLY, FYNNEI. The length of the CDR3 is 15 residues. The V segment lost 6 bases and the J segment 7 bases; nucleotides outside the gene matches: 7. The CDR3 coding sequence is TGTGCCAGCAGGAATCTAGCGGGAGGGCCGAATGAGCAGTTCTTC. Translated: CASRNLAGGPNEQFF.